The 24 T cell receptor beta chains below were found in one sample sequenced in a study of blood T cells in healthy people across ages. Alongside a J-beta primer mix, a sample-barcoded 5' primer served in a second PCR lasting roughly 6 to 11 cycles. TCRdb processed the 5' RACE reads anew with MiXCR; each CDR3 protein has one entry. The sample has approximately 820,000 distinct CDR3 sequences, 44% seen once. The specimen was blood. The origin of the receptors is a man aged 55 to 70 in good health.

This sequence joins TRBV4-3 and TRBJ2-7, with D tentatively TRBD2 (5 bases). The ends were cut back, 0 bases at V and 3 bases at J, with 9 bases in the middle. Germline CDR1 LGHNA, CDR2 YSLEER. This CDR3 is 14 amino acids long. For the CDR3, the DNA is TGCGCCAGCAGCCAAGAGAGGGTGCGCTACGAGCAGTACTTC. Translated: CASSQERVRYEQYF.

In this sample, this clonotype turned up a few times. The V call is TRBV4-3, the J call TRBJ2-5; 9 bases align to TRBD2. Germline CDR1 and CDR2: LGHNA and YSLEER. V lost 0 bases to trimming and J lost 1 base; unmatched junction nucleotides: 6. CDR3 length equals 17 residues. This CDR3 is CASSQDRLAGPQETQYF. DNA of the CDR3: TGCGCCAGCAGCCAAGATCGGCTAGCGGGGCCCCAAGAGACCCAGTACTTC.

This clonotype was seen a few times. The gene calls are TRBV7-2 and TRBJ2-5; TRBD2 might be the D (6 bases). Germline V gene lookup returns CDR1 SGHTA and CDR2 FQGNSA. CDR3 length: 13 amino acids. V was cut by 4 bases and J by 11 bases, with 17 bases left in between. The CDR3 coding sequence is TGTGCCAGCAGCTCGGGCCCCGAACGGGAGCAGTACTTC. Protein: CASSSGPEREQYF.

This clonotype was detected only a few times. V usage is TRBV12-3 or TRBV12-4 and J usage is TRBJ1-1; the D gene is possibly TRBD1 (5 bases). Trimming stripped 0 bases from V and 5 bases from J, with 7 bases between. This CDR3 has 13 amino acids. DNA for the CDR3: TGTGCCAGCAGTTTAGCCCAGGGAACTGAAGCTTTCTTT. Protein: CASSLAQGTEAFF.

The J gene is TRBJ2-7, the V gene TRBV12-3 or TRBV12-4, with a tentative D call TRBD2 (6 bases). The assigned J gene may be wrong: the sequence end matches TRBJ2-5 better. CDR3 length: 16 amino acids. CDR3 DNA sequence: TGTGCCAGCAGTTTGCCCCAGGAGGGGCCCGGGGAGACCCAGTACTTC. It encodes CASSLPQEGPGETQYF.

This clonotype appeared once. The chain carries TRBV4-3 and TRBJ2-4; 10 positions agree with TRBD2. J lost 9 bases, V lost 0 bases, and 11 bases had no gene match. The CDR3 consists of 17 residues. Germline V gives CDR1 LGHNA, CDR2 YSLEER. This CDR3 reads CASSQEASGGARSIQYF. The CDR3 DNA sequence: TGCGCCAGCAGCCAAGAGGCCAGCGGGGGGGCACGTAGCATTCAGTACTTC.

With regard to this clonotype: A much larger clone differs from this one at a single base, so this may be a read error. J is TRBJ2-5 and V is TRBV24-1; 7 nucleotides agree with TRBD2. This CDR3 region has 12 residues. CDR1 and CDR2 (germline): KGHDR, SFDVKD. This chain's CDR3 is CTTSPGGETQYF. Here the CDR3 DNA reads TGTACCACCAGCCCGGGAGGAGAGACCCAGTACTTC.

This clonotype was seen more than once but under ten times. V usage is TRBV6-1 and J usage is TRBJ2-7; TRBD1 agrees at 9 bases. The CDR3 totals 14 residues. In germline, CDR1 is MNHNS, CDR2 SASEGT. The V segment lost 4 bases and the J segment 5 bases; nucleotides outside the gene matches: 6. This CDR3 is CASSGTGGLNEQYF. In DNA form, the CDR3 reads TGTGCCAGCAGTGGCACAGGGGGCCTGAACGAGCAGTACTTC.

The chain's CDR3 is CAISPGQKETQYF. The DNA for the CDR3 is TGTGCCATCAGCCCGGGACAAAAAGAGACCCAGTACTTC. The V and J genes are TRBV10-3 and TRBJ2-5, with a tentative D call TRBD1 (6 bases). The CDR3 spans 13 residues. The V gene lost 6 bases and the J gene lost 3 bases, with 11 bases spanning the gap. CDR1 is ENHRY, CDR2 SYGVKD, per germline.

This clonotype was seen only a few times. The J gene is TRBJ1-2, the V gene TRBV7-6, with unresolved D. V lost 5 bases and J 4 bases, leaving 20 bases between the germline ends. The CDR3 spans 16 residues. Germline CDR1 SGHVS, CDR2 FNYEAQ. The CDR3 coding sequence is TGTGCCAGCAGCCCAGAAATCGGCGGATCAGTCTATGGCTACACCTTC. Residues: CASSPEIGGSVYGYTF.

The chain is built from TRBV20-1 and TRBJ2-5, with a possible D match to TRBD2 (5 bases). The CDR3 contains 12 residues. Between the trimmed V and J ends, which lost 1 base and 11 bases, there was a span of 14 bases. Germline values: CDR1 DFQATT, CDR2 SNEGSKA (reference sequence). CDR3: CSARAPGGEQYF. CDR3 DNA sequence: TGCAGTGCTAGAGCTCCGGGTGGGGAGCAGTACTTC.

The CDR3 DNA reads TGTGCCAGCAGTTCATCCGGGGTCGAGCAGTACTTC. Its protein product is CASSSSGVEQYF. The chain employs TRBV6-6 and TRBJ2-7; D is perhaps TRBD2 (5 bases). CDR3 length: 12 amino acids. The ends were cut back, 4 bases at V and 6 bases at J, with 10 bases in the middle. Germline V gives CDR1 MNHNY, CDR2 SVGAGI (reference sequence).

The count of this clonotype is one. The rearrangement joins TRBV4-1 to TRBJ1-1, with 7 bases aligning to TRBD1. The CDR3 has 16 residues. Trimming cost V 1 base and J 2 bases; bases outside gene matches: 7. The V gene's germline CDR1 is MGHRA and CDR2 YSYEKL. The CDR3 DNA reads as TGCGCCAGCAGCCAAGTTGGAGACAGGGCTAACACTGAAGCTTTCTTT. It encodes CASSQVGDRANTEAFF.

This clonotype was picked up a small number of times. The V and J genes are TRBV4-3 and TRBJ1-4; TRBD1 aligns across 10 bases. V was clipped by 0 bases and J by 8 bases; unmatched bases: 9. Germline V CDR1 and CDR2: LGHNA, YSLEER. CDR3 length: 17 residues. The CDR3, as DNA: TGCGCCAGCAGCCAAGACCTCGGGGGACAGGGGTACGAAAAACTGTTTTTT. Its translation: CASSQDLGGQGYEKLFF.

This clonotype was counted a few times. This chain connects TRBV6-2 or TRBV6-3 to TRBJ2-5; 7 positions match TRBD2. The CDR3 extends over 15 amino acids. Germline lookup yields CDR1 MNHEY and CDR2 SVGEGT. Trimming removed 6 bases from V and 5 bases from J; junction bases left unmatched: 12. The CDR3 coding sequence is TGTGCCAGCAGCCCGGGGAGGGCTGGACTGGAGACCCAGTACTTC. Translation: CASSPGRAGLETQYF.

This chain uses TRBV6-2 or TRBV6-3 with TRBJ2-5; possible D gene TRBD2, 5 bases. The CDR3 spans 15 residues. Germline CDR1 is MNHEY and CDR2 is SVGEGT. The V end lost 0 bases, the J end lost 1 base, and 9 bases lay between the germline ends. The CDR3 spells CASSYSTRAQETQYF. The CDR3 bases are TGTGCCAGCAGTTACTCGACGAGGGCCCAAGAGACCCAGTACTTC.

This chain links TRBV6-2 or TRBV6-3 with TRBJ2-5, with a tentative D call TRBD2 (5 bases). There are 12 residues in the CDR3. Germline V gene data show CDR1 as MNHEY and CDR2 as SVGEGT. The V and J ends lost 8 bases and 5 bases respectively, with 12 bases between them. CDR3 amino acids: CASRGPRETQYF. The CDR3 nucleotides read TGTGCCAGCCGGGGTCCGCGTGAGACCCAGTACTTC.

The V gene is TRBV9, the J gene TRBJ1-1; TRBD1 matches 9 bases. The CDR3 is made up of 11 amino acids. Germline lookup yields CDR1 SGDLS and CDR2 YYNGEE. With 3 bases clipped from V and 11 bases from J, the junction kept 2 bases outside the gene matches. CDR3 amino acids: CASSGTGAAFF. The CDR3 nucleotides are TGTGCCAGCAGCGGGACAGGGGCGGCTTTCTTT.

The chain joins TRBV12-3 or TRBV12-4 to TRBJ1-2; D call uncertain. The CDR3 has 13 amino acids. V gave up 5 bases and J gave up 1 base, with 8 bases separating them. The CDR3 DNA sequence: TGTGCCAGCAGTGTCCCAGATAACTATGGCTACACCTTC. Residues: CASSVPDNYGYTF.

This clonotype showed up just a few times. The V gene is TRBV15, the J gene TRBJ2-7, with unresolved D. This CDR3 has 14 residues. V dropped 3 bases and J dropped 0 bases, with 9 bases sitting between them. Germline CDR1 is LNHNV and CDR2 is YYDKDF (reference sequence). CDR3 loop: CATSRGGSSYEQYF. The CDR3, as DNA: TGTGCCACCAGCAGGGGTGGCAGCTCCTACGAGCAGTACTTC.

This clonotype showed up just a few times. The genes are TRBV7-3 and TRBJ2-1; D unclear. Germline V gives CDR1 SGHTA, CDR2 FQGTGA. Trimming left V 1 base short and J 7 bases short, with 8 bases between. The CDR3 covers 13 residues. CDR3 bases: TGTGCCAGCAGCTTAAACAATGAAAATGAGCAGTTCTTC. It translates to CASSLNNENEQFF.

The rearrangement links TRBV18 to TRBJ2-7; D remains unclear. The CDR3 loop spans 14 amino acids. V lost 3 bases and J 0 bases, leaving 9 bases between the germline ends. Germline V gene lookup returns CDR1 KGHSH and CDR2 LQKENI. CDR3 sequence: CASSPPQTSYEQYF. The CDR3 DNA reads as TGTGCCAGCTCACCCCCACAAACCTCCTACGAGCAGTACTTC.

As for this clonotype: A read error may explain this, as a much larger clone is one base away. The rearrangement links TRBV3-1 to TRBJ2-7, with D unclear. V was cut by 2 bases and J by 1 base, with 3 bases left in between. CDR3 length: 12 residues. Per germline, CDR1 LGHDT and CDR2 YNNKEL (reference sequence). The chain's CDR3 is CASSQISYEQYF. In DNA form, the CDR3 reads TGTGCCAGCAGCCAAATATCCTACGAGCAGTACTTC.

The genes are TRBV3-1 and TRBJ2-6; no clear D gene. Between the trimmed V and J ends, which lost 0 bases and 0 bases, there was a span of 9 bases. The CDR3 is 17 residues long. Germline V gives CDR1 LGHDT, CDR2 YNNKEL (reference sequence). In DNA form, the CDR3 reads TGTGCCAGCAGCCAAGACAGAACCCTCTCTGGGGCCAACGTCCTGACTTTC. Residues: CASSQDRTLSGANVLTF.